The present entry profiles one TCR delta chain with its context. This clone was observed a few times. The clone's antigen remains unknown. Per-nucleotide qualities are absent, and no much larger clonotype sits a single base away. The sample is drawn from a study of human gamma delta and Vdelta1 T cells (dated by TCRdb to 2016 to 2018). Background on the whole study: In this study, the researchers looked at Delta One T cells, which are Vd1+ gamma-delta T cells, to see how well they work as cytotoxic effectors against acute myeloid leukemia.

Libraries were made using PCR. TCRdb records Illumina MiSeq as the sequencer. TCRdb reanalyzed the public reads with the CATT caller, and identical DNA sequences were merged afterwards. The sample table shows approximately 820 delta-chain clones, and approximately 17% are seen once. The top ten clonotypes cover more than 60% of the sample. From the germline V gene, CDR1 is GEAIGNYY and CDR2 is EKD. Spanning cysteine to phenylalanine, the CDR3 consists of 14 amino acids. The only DNA kept is the CDR3, 42 bases in frame from the first base. V is clipped by 1 base and J by 8 bases, and the sequence between their germline boundaries is 16 bases long.

This receptor was obtained from a human donor in good health. The rearrangement combines TRDV2 with TRDJ1, with the D gene uncertain. Sequenced material: Vdelta1 gamma-delta T cells from blood. Reading the label with the study, this specimen's cell subset or site is: Vd1+ T cells from peripheral blood. The CDR3 reads as follows: CACDTAPDAGKLIF. The DNA reads as follows: TGTGCCTGTGACACTGCCCCTGACGCGGGGAAACTCATCTTT.